The present entry profiles one TCR beta chain with its context. This sample is part of a study of blood T cell repertoires in COVID-19. The CDR3 length is 15 residues. J gave up 5 bases and V 5 bases, and 8 bases lay outside the gene matches. Looked up from germline, CDR1 is MGHRA and CDR2 is YSYEKL. Repertoires were generated with immunoSEQ multiplex PCR, while TCRdb's copy carries only in-frame clones and drops some. This sample has about 75,000 clones, with approximately 86% found just once. The chain carries TRBV4-1 and TRBJ2-3; 9 nucleotides line up with TRBD2. The sequenced material came from peripheral blood. The receptor was isolated from a man aged 80 or over with COVID-19, enrolled during active disease. The CDR3 region has the DNA TGCGCCAGCAGCACTCGCGGGGGGGCCGTAGATACGCAGTATTTT. Its protein product is CASSTRGGAVDTQYF.